These 7 T cell receptor beta chains originate from one sample sequenced in a study of T cells in Graves' hyperthyroidism and ophthalmopathy. TCR beta CDR3 sequences were amplified from RNA transcripts. TCR CDR3 underwent first-round RT-PCR with the HTBI primer set. Each CDR3 protein is one row after TCRdb ran MiXCR on the multiplex PCR reads. The sample lists approximately 400,000 distinct CDR3 sequences; 11% to 15% were seen once. Sequencing was done on a sample of blood. All receptors derive from a man aged 45-65 years with Graves' ophthalmopathy.

This clonotype was observed a handful of times. The CDR3 does not end in the conserved phenylalanine or tryptophan, so this is likely a read error. The CDR3 sequence: CASSPSSTDTQYL. The DNA of the CDR3 is TGTGCCAGCTCCCCGTCTAGCACAGATACGCAGTATCTT. The chain carries TRBV7-2 and TRBJ2-3, with D unresolved. The germline gives CDR1 SGHTA, CDR2 FQGNSA. The CDR3 runs 13 residues. Trimming took 8 bases from V and 0 from J, leaving 9 bases between them.

This clonotype was counted many times. V usage is TRBV7-9 and J usage is TRBJ1-6; no clear D. CDR1 and CDR2 (germline): SEHNR, FQNEAQ (reference sequence). The V gene lost 2 bases and the J gene lost 0 bases, with 17 bases spanning the gap. The CDR3 has 19 residues. CDR3 loop: CASSLIGASRSSYNSPLHF. The CDR3 region has the DNA TGTGCCAGCAGCTTAATAGGTGCCTCCCGGAGCTCCTATAATTCACCCCTCCACTTT.

This clonotype was seen a handful of times. The rearrangement links TRBV29-1 to TRBJ1-1, with unresolved D. Trimming removed 3 bases at V and 6 bases at J, with 11 bases between. This CDR3 has 12 amino acids. Germline CDR1 SQVTM, CDR2 ANQGSEA. CDR3 protein: CSVDFRESEAFF. CDR3 DNA: TGCAGCGTTGATTTTAGGGAGTCTGAAGCTTTCTTT.

This clonotype appeared many times. J is TRBJ2-5 and V is TRBV12-3 or TRBV12-4; D uncertain. V was pared by 6 bases and J by 3 bases, with 11 bases between. This CDR3 spans 13 amino acids. CDR3: CASRGNSEETQYF. As DNA, the CDR3 is TGTGCCAGCAGGGGCAACAGTGAAGAGACCCAGTACTTC.

Note on this clonotype: A much larger clonotype is one base distant, so this may be a read error. The chain carries TRBV5-1 and TRBJ2-1; D is possibly TRBD2 (6 bases). V shed 4 bases and J shed 10 bases, with 24 bases lying between them. The germline V gene encodes CDR1 SGHRS and CDR2 YFSETQ. The CDR3 consists of 16 residues. Written as DNA, the CDR3 is TGCGCCAGCAGCCGCCTAGAGGCTAGCGTCCCGGTGGAGCAGTTCTTC. As protein: CASSRLEASVPVEQFF.

This clonotype came up many times. V usage is TRBV30 and J usage is TRBJ1-5; D is perhaps TRBD1 (6 bases). Germline CDR1 reads GTSNPN; CDR2 reads SVGIG (reference sequence). This CDR3 spans 14 amino acids. Trimming took 2 bases from V and 0 from J, leaving 8 bases between them. The CDR3 spells CAWSRGYSNQPQHF. In nucleotides, the CDR3 is TGTGCCTGGAGTAGGGGGTATAGCAATCAGCCCCAGCATTTT.

The chain combines TRBV3-1 with TRBJ1-6; perhaps TRBD1 as D (5 bases). The CDR3 extends over 15 amino acids. V was trimmed by 0 bases and J by 10 bases, leaving 13 bases between them. The germline V gene encodes CDR1 LGHDT and CDR2 YNNKEL (reference sequence). This CDR3 reads CASSQDRAGRSPLHF. DNA of the CDR3: TGTGCCAGCAGCCAAGATCGGGCAGGGAGATCACCCCTCCACTTT.